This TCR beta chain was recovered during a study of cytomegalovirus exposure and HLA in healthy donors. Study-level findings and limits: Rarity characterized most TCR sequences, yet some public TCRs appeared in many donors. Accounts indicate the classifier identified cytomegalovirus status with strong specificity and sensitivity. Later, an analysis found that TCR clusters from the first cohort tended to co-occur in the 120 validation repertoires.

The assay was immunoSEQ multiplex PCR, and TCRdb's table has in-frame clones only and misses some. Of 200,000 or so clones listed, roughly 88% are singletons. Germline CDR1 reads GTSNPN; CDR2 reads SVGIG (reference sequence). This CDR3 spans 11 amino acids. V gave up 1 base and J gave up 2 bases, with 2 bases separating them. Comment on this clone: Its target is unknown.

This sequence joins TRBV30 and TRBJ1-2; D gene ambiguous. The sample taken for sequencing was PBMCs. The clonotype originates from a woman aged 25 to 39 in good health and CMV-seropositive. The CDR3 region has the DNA TGTGCCTGGAGTGCGAACTATGGCTACACCTTC. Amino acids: CAWSANYGYTF. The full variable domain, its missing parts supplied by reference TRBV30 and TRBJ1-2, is SQTIHQWPATLVQPVGSPLSLECTVEGTSNPNLYWYRQAAGRGLQLLFYSVGIGQISSEVPQNLSASRPQDRQFILSSKKLLLSDSGFYLCAWSANYGYTFGSGTRLTVV.